Listed below are T cell receptor beta chains from one sample, sequenced in a study of cytomegalovirus exposure and HLA in healthy donors. Data came from immunoSEQ multiplex PCR; TCRdb stores just in-frame clones and leaves some out. The data hold fewer than 200,000 clones, with under 90% observed a single time. Sequences were obtained from PBMCs. The receptors come from a male donor in good health and CMV-seronegative. Both conserved end residues are part of each CDR3. The order of the fields is J gene, clone size, D gene, V gene, CDR3 protein, CDR3 DNA. A D gene is named only where the DNA matches it firmly. Not every row has a clone size; where given, it reads once, few, many or a size class.

TRBJ2-1,NA,NA,TRBV30,CAWTLADSYNEQFF,TGTGCCTGGACCTTGGCGGACTCCTACAATGAGCAGTTCTTC
TRBJ2-7,NA,NA,TRBV5-4,CASSLRTGSYEQYF,TGTGCCAGCAGCCTACGCACAGGGTCCTACGAGCAGTACTTC
TRBJ2-7,NA,TRBD1,TRBV28,CASSSPGQGNYEQYF,TGTGCCAGCAGTTCCCCGGGACAGGGTAACTACGAGCAGTACTTC
TRBJ2-5,NA,NA,TRBV4-2,CASSQGSGTQETQYF,TGTGCCAGCAGCCAAGGTAGCGGAACACAAGAGACCCAGTACTTC
TRBJ1-1,NA,TRBD1,TRBV6-5,CASSHWDSMNTEAFF,TGTGCCAGCAGTCACTGGGACAGCATGAACACTGAAGCTTTCTTT
TRBJ2-7,NA,NA,TRBV7-9,CASSLGGPRGIQYF,TGTGCCAGCAGCTTAGGGGGGCCGCGGGGGATCCAGTACTTC
TRBJ1-6,NA,NA,TRBV18,CASSPLTGNNSPLHF,TGTGCCAGCTCACCACTGACAGGCAATAATTCACCCCTCCACTTT
TRBJ2-5,NA,TRBD1,TRBV7-2,CASSFRTGDETQYF,TGTGCCAGCAGCTTTAGGACAGGGGATGAGACCCAGTACTTC
TRBJ1-2,NA,NA,TRBV12-5,CASGLPSRIRHSYGYTF,TGTGCTAGTGGTTTGCCCAGTCGGATCCGACATAGCTATGGCTACACCTTC
TRBJ2-7,NA,NA,TRBV19,CASSMSSASSYEQYF,TGTGCCAGTAGTATGTCTAGCGCAAGCTCCTACGAGCAGTACTTC
TRBJ1-2,NA,NA,TRBV4-2,CASRETKKLNYGYTF,TGTGCCAGCCGGGAGACAAAGAAGCTAAACTATGGCTACACCTTC
TRBJ2-3,NA,NA,TRBV2,CASSGDLRRGQYF,TGTGCCAGCAGTGGCGACCTGAGGAGGGGGCAGTATTTT
TRBJ2-1,NA,TRBD1,TRBV7-3,CASSLTSDRGNEQFF,TGTGCCAGCAGCTTAACGTCAGACAGGGGCAATGAGCAGTTCTTC
TRBJ2-2,NA,NA,TRBV29-1,CSANPTGISTGELFF,TGCAGCGCCAACCCAACAGGGATTTCCACCGGGGAGCTGTTTTTT
TRBJ2-7,NA,NA,TRBV5-4,CASSPGHHYEQYF,TGTGCCAGCAGCCCTGGACACCACTACGAGCAGTACTTC
TRBJ1-2,NA,NA,TRBV10-1,CASTRRGDTINYGYTF,TGCGCCAGCACCCGAAGAGGGGACACTATAAACTATGGCTACACCTTC
TRBJ2-1,NA,TRBD2,TRBV29-1,CSVGLAGVSNEQFF,TGCAGCGTTGGTTTAGCGGGAGTTTCGAATGAGCAGTTCTTC
TRBJ1-3,NA,NA,TRBV6-1,CASRVGVFNGNTIYF,TGTGCCAGCAGGGTCGGGGTATTCAATGGAAACACCATATATTTT
TRBJ1-4,NA,NA,TRBV5-1,CASSLERGRDNEKLFF,TGCGCCAGCAGCCTCGAAAGGGGTCGTGATAATGAAAAACTGTTTTTT
TRBJ1-2,NA,NA,TRBV6-4,CASSENTFPYGYTF,TGTGCCAGCAGTGAAAACACCTTTCCCTATGGCTACACCTTC
TRBJ1-1,NA,NA,TRBV2,CAREVFRATEAFF,TGTGCCAGAGAGGTTTTCAGGGCTACTGAAGCTTTCTTT
TRBJ1-3,NA,NA,TRBV7-3,CASSLLGGVGNTIYF,TGTGCCAGCAGCTTACTTGGGGGGGTTGGAAACACCATATATTTT
TRBJ1-2,NA,TRBD1,TRBV10-3,CAISPDRDYGYTF,TGTGCCATCAGCCCGGACAGGGACTATGGCTACACCTTC
TRBJ1-1,NA,TRBD1,TRBV5-6,CASSLDRGRRRTEAFF,TGTGCCAGCAGCTTAGACAGGGGGCGAAGACGCACTGAAGCTTTCTTT
TRBJ1-2,NA,NA,TRBV5-1,CASSLERSLYTF,TGCGCCAGCAGCTTGGAACGTAGCCTCTACACCTTC
TRBJ2-7,NA,TRBD1,TRBV7-3,CASSRGGQGIYEQYF,TGTGCCAGCAGCCGAGGGGGCCAGGGGATCTACGAGCAGTACTTC
TRBJ1-2,few,NA,TRBV28,CASSLPRWGYTF,TGTGCCAGCAGTTTACCCCGGTGGGGCTACACCTTC
TRBJ2-1,NA,TRBD1,TRBV6-5,CASRSGTGGTYEQFF,TGTGCCAGCAGATCCGGGACAGGGGGTACTTATGAGCAGTTCTTC
TRBJ1-2,NA,NA,TRBV29-1,CSVIGQQNNYGYTF,TGCAGCGTTATTGGACAGCAGAATAACTATGGCTACACCTTC
TRBJ1-2,NA,TRBD1,TRBV9,CASSVGRGLTGYTF,TGTGCCAGCAGCGTAGGCAGGGGGCTAACTGGCTACACCTTC
TRBJ1-1,NA,NA,TRBV4-3,CASSYGAERHGEAFF,TGCGCCAGCAGCTATGGGGCTGAACGTCATGGTGAAGCTTTCTTT
TRBJ1-4,NA,TRBD1,TRBV5-1,CASSSDRGSREKLFF,TGCGCCAGCAGCTCAGACAGGGGTTCTCGTGAAAAACTGTTTTTT
TRBJ1-2,NA,TRBD1,TRBV19,CATLTGSYLNSGYTF,TGTGCCACCCTGACAGGGTCCTATCTAAATTCTGGCTACACCTTC
TRBJ1-5,once,NA,TRBV13,CASSLGGGRGQPQHF,TGTGCCAGCAGCTTAGGGGGGGGGAGAGGTCAGCCCCAGCATTTT
TRBJ1-4,NA,TRBD1,TRBV9,CASSYGQGLGEKLFF,TGTGCCAGCAGCTACGGACAGGGGTTGGGCGAAAAACTGTTTTTT
TRBJ2-7,NA,TRBD1,TRBV5-1,CASSIGQGTYEQYF,TGCGCCAGCAGCATCGGACAGGGGACCTACGAGCAGTACTTC
TRBJ2-3,NA,NA,TRBV11-2,CASSLGAASTDTQYF,TGTGCCAGCAGCTTAGGGGCCGCTAGCACAGATACGCAGTATTTT
TRBJ2-2,few,NA,TRBV4-3,CASSQVGVAGSNTGELFF,TGCGCCAGCAGCCAAGTCGGGGTCGCGGGTTCGAACACCGGGGAGCTGTTTTTT
TRBJ2-7,NA,TRBD2,TRBV5-6,CASGAGGLAGPTNEQYF,TGTGCCAGCGGGGCTGGGGGACTAGCGGGACCGACCAACGAGCAGTACTTC
TRBJ2-3,NA,NA,TRBV29-1,CSVEGLSADTQYF,TGCAGCGTTGAAGGTTTGTCTGCAGATACGCAGTATTTT
TRBJ2-2,NA,NA,TRBV10-3,CAIYRESTGELFF,TGTGCCATCTACAGGGAAAGCACCGGGGAGCTGTTTTTT
TRBJ1-5,NA,TRBD1,TRBV14,CASSQGDSFSNQPQHF,TGTGCCAGCAGCCAAGGGGACAGTTTCAGCAATCAGCCCCAGCATTTT
TRBJ2-7,NA,NA,TRBV4-3,CASSFDSSYEQYF,TGCGCCAGCAGCTTCGACAGCTCCTACGAGCAGTACTTC
TRBJ1-5,NA,NA,TRBV2,CATIGGGEGQPQHF,TGTGCCACCATAGGCGGCGGGGAAGGGCAGCCCCAGCATTTT
TRBJ1-2,NA,TRBD1,TRBV9,CASSGDRGPEGYTF,TGTGCCAGCAGCGGGGACAGGGGTCCCGAGGGCTACACCTTC
TRBJ2-2,NA,TRBD1,TRBV2,CASTGQGAGELFF,TGTGCCAGCACAGGACAGGGGGCCGGGGAGCTGTTTTTT
TRBJ2-1,NA,TRBD2,TRBV4-1,CASSLSRASGGEQFF,TGCGCCAGCAGCCTAAGCCGGGCCTCGGGAGGTGAGCAGTTCTTC
TRBJ2-7,NA,TRBD1,TRBV5-1,CASWPGQGAFEQYF,TGCGCCAGCTGGCCGGGACAGGGGGCGTTCGAGCAGTACTTC
TRBJ2-3,NA,NA,TRBV7-3,CASSLERPTDTQYF,TGTGCCAGCAGCCTAGAGCGGCCCACAGATACGCAGTATTTT